This T cell receptor beta chain was identified during a study of control samples from healthy donors and cancer patients. V was pared by 2 bases and J by 5 bases, with 7 bases between. CDR1 is SGHDT, CDR2 YYEEEE, per germline. This CDR3 region has 12 residues. Assay used: immunoSEQ multiplex PCR; TCRdb lists only in-frame clones, some missing. The sample has 100,000 to 150,000 clones; around 93% are singletons. This receptor was identified in a woman aged 50 to 65 in good health. The sequencing sample was made of blood. The genes are TRBV5-6 and TRBJ1-2; no reliable D call. In DNA, the CDR3 is TGTGCCAGCAGCTTCTTGGGGTATGGCTACACCTTC. It is translated as CASSFLGYGYTF.